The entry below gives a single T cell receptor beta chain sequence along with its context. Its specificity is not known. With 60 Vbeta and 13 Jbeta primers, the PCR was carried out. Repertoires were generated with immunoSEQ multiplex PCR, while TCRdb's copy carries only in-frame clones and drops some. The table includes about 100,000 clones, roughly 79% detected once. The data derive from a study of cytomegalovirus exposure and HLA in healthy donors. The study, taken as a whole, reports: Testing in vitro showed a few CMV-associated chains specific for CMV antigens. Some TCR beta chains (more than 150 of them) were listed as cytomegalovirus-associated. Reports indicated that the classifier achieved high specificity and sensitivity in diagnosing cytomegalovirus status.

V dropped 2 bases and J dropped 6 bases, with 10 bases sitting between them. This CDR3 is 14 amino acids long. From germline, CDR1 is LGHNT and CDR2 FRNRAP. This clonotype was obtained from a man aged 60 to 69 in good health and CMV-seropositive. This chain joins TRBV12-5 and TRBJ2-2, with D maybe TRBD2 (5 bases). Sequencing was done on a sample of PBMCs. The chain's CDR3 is CASGLRGYAGELFF. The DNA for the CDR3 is TGTGCTAGTGGTTTGCGGGGTTATGCCGGGGAGCTGTTTTTT.